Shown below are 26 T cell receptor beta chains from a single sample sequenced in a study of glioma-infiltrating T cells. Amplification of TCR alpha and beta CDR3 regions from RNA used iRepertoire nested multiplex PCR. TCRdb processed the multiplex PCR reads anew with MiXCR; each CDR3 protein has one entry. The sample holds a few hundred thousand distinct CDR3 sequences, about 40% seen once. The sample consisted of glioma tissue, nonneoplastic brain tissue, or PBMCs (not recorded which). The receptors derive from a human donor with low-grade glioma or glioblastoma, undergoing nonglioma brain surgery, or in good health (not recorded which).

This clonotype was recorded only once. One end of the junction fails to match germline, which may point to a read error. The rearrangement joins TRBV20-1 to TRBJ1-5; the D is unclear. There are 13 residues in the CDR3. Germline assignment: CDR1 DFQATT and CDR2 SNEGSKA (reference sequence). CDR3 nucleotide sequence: TGCAGTGCTAGAGCGGGCGGTGATCAGCCCCGGCATTTT. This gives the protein CSARAGGDQPRHF.

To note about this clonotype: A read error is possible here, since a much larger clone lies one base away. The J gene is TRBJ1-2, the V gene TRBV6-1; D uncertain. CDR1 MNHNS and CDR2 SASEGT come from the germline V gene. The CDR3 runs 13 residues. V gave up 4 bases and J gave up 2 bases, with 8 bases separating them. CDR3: CASSVQENYGYTF. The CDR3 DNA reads TGTGCCAGCAGTGTACAAGAAAACTATGGCTACACCTTC.

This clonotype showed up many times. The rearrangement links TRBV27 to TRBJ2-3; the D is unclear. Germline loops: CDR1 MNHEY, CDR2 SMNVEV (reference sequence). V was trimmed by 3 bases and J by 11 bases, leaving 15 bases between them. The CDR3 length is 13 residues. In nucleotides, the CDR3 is TGTGCCAGCAGTTTTATAGGGTCTGGCTTGCAGTATTTT. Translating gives CASSFIGSGLQYF.

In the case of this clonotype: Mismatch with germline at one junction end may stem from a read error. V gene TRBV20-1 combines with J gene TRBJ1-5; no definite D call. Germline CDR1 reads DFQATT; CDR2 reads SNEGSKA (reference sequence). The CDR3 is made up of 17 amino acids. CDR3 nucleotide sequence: TGCATTGCTAGAGACCGAGGTGGATACCGGGGCAATCAGCCCCAGCATTTT. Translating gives CIARDRGGYRGNQPQHF.

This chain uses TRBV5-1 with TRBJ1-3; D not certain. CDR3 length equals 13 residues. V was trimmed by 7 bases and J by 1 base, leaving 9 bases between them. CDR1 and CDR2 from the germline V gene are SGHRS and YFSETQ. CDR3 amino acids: CASREMSGNTIYF. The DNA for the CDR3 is TGCGCCAGCCGAGAGATGTCTGGAAACACCATATATTTT.

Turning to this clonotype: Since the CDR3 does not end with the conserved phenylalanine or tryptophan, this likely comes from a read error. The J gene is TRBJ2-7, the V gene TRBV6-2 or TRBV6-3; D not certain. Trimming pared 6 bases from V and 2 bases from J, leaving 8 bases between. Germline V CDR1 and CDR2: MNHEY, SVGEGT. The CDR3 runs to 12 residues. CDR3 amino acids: CASSDTTYEQYS. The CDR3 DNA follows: TGTGCCAGCAGCGATACAACCTACGAGCAGTACTCC.

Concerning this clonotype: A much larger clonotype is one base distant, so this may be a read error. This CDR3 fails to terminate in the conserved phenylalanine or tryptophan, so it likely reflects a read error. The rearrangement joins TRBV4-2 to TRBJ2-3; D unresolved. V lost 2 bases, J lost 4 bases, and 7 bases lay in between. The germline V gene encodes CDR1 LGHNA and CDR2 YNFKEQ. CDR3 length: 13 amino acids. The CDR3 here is CASSQREPDTQYL. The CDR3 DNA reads TGTGCCAGCAGCCAAAGGGAACCAGATACGCAGTATTTA.

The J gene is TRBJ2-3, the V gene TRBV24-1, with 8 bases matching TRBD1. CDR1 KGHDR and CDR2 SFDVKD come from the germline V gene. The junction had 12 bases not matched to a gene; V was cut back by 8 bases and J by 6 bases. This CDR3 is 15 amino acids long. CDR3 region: CATTQGASNADTQYF. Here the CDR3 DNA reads TGTGCCACCACCCAGGGGGCGTCCAATGCGGATACGCAGTATTTT.

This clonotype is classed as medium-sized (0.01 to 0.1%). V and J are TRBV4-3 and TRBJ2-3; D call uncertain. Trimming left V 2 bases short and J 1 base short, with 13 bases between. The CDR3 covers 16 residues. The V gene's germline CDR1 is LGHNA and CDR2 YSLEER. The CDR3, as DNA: TGCGCCAGCAGCCAAACACCACACGTACGCACAGATACGCAGTATTTT. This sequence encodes CASSQTPHVRTDTQYF.

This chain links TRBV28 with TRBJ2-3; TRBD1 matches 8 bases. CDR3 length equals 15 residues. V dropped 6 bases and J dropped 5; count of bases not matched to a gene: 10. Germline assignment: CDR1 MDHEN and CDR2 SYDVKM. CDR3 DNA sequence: TGTGCCAGCAGCCGTTCTCAGGGGGCGGAAGATACGCAGTATTTT. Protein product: CASSRSQGAEDTQYF. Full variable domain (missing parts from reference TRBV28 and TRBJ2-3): DVKVTQSSRYLVKRTGEKVFLECVQDMDHENMFWYRQDPGLGLRLIYFSYDVKMKEKGDIPEGYSVSREKKERFSLILESASTNQTSMYLCASSRSQGAEDTQYFGPGTRLTVL.

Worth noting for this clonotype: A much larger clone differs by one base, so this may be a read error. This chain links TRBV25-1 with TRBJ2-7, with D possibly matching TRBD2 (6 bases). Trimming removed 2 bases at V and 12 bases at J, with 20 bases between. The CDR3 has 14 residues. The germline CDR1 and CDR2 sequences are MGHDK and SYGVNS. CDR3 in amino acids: CASSEPGTLETLYF. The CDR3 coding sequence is TGTGCCAGCAGTGAACCCGGGACTTTGGAGACCCTGTACTTC.

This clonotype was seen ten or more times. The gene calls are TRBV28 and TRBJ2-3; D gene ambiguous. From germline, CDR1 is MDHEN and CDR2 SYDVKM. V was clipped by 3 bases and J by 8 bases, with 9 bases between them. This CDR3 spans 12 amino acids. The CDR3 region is CASSLIIPTQYF. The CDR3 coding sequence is TGTGCCAGCAGTTTGATCATTCCTACGCAGTATTTT. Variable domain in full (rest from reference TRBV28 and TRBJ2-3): DVKVTQSSRYLVKRTGEKVFLECVQDMDHENMFWYRQDPGLGLRLIYFSYDVKMKEKGDIPEGYSVSREKKERFSLILESASTNQTSMYLCASSLIIPTQYFGPGTRLTVL.

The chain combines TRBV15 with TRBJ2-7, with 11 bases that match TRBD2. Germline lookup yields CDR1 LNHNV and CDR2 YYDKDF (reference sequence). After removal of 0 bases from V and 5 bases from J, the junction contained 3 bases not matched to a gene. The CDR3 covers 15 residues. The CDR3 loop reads CATSRELAGGHEQYF. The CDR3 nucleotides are TGTGCCACCAGCAGAGAGCTAGCGGGAGGCCACGAGCAGTACTTC.

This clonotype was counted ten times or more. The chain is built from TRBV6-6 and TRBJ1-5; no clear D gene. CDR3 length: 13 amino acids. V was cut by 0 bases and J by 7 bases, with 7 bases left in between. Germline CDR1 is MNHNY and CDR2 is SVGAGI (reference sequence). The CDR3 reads CASSYSEAQPQHF. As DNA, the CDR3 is TGTGCCAGCAGTTACTCTGAGGCACAGCCCCAGCATTTT.

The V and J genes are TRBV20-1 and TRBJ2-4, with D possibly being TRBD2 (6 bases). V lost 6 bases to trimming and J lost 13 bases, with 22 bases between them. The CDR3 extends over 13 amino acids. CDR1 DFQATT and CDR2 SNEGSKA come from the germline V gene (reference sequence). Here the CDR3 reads CSANSRRAWEQYF. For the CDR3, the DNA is TGCAGTGCAAATAGCAGGAGGGCCTGGGAGCAGTACTTC.

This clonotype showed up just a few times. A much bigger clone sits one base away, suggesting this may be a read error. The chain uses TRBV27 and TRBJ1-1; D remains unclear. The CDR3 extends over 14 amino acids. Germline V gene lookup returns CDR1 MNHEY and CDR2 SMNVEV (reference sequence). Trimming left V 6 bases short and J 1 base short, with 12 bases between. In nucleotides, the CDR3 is TGTGCCAGCAGCCAAACTCCTCCGAACACTGAAGCTTTCTTT. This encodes CASSQTPPNTEAFF.

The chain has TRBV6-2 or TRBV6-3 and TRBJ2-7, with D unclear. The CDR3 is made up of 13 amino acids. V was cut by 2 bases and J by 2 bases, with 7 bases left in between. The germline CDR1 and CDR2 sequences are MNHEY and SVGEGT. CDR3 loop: CASSYPNPYEQYF. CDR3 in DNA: TGTGCCAGCAGTTACCCAAACCCCTACGAGCAGTACTTC.

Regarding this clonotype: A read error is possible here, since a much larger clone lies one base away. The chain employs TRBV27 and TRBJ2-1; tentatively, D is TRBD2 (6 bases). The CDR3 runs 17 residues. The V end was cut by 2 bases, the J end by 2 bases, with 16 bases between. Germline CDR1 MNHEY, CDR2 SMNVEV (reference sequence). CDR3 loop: CASSLTMRGGAYNEQFF. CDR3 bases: TGTGCCAGCAGTTTAACCATGCGGGGAGGCGCCTACAATGAGCAGTTCTTC.

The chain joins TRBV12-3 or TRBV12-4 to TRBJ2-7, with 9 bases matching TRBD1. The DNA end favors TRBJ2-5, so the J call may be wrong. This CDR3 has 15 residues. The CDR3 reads CASSFTGGAGETQYF. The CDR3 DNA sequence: TGTGCCAGCAGTTTCACAGGGGGCGCAGGGGAGACCCAGTACTTC.

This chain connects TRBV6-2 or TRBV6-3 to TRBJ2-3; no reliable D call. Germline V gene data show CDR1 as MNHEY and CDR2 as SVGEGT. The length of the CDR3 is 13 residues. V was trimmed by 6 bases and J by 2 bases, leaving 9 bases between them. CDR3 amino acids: CASSFPPTDTQYF. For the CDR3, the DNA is TGTGCCAGCAGCTTCCCCCCCACAGATACGCAGTATTTT.

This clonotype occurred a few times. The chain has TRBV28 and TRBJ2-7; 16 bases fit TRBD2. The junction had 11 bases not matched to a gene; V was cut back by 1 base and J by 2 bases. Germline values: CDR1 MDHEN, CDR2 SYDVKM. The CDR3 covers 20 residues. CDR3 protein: CASSLLSPPGLAGGPYEQYF. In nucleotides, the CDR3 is TGTGCCAGCAGTTTATTATCCCCACCGGGACTAGCGGGAGGGCCCTACGAGCAGTACTTC.

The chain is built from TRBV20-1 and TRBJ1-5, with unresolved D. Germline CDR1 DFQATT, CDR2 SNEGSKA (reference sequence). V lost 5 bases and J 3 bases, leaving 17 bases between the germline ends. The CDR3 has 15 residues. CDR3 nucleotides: TGCAGTGCTGGTGGAGCGGCTGGGGACAATCAGCCCCAGCATTTT. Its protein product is CSAGGAAGDNQPQHF.

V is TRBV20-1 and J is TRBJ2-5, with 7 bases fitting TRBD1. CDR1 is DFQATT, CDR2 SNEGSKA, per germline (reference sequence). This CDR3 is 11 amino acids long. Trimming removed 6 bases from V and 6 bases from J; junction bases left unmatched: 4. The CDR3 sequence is CSAEQGKTQYF. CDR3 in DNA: TGCAGTGCAGAACAGGGGAAGACCCAGTACTTC.

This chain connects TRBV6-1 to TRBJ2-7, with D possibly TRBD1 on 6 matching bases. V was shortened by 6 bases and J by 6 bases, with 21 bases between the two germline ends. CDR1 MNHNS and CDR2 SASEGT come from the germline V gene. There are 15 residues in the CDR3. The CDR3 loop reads CASSQTGFILFEQYF. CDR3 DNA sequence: TGTGCCAGCAGCCAGACAGGATTTATCTTGTTCGAGCAGTACTTC.

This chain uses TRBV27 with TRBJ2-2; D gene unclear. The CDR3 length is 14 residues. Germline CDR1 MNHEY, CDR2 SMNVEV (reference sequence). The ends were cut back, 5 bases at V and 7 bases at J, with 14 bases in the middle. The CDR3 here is CASSPRIDIGELFF. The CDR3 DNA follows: TGTGCCAGCAGTCCGAGGATCGACATCGGGGAGCTGTTTTTT.

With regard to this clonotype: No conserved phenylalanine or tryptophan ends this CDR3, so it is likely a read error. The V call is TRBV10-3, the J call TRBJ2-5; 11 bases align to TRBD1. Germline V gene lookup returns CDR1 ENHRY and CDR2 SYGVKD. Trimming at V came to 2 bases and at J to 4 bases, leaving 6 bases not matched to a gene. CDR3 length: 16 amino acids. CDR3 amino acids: CAISEGTGGIGETQYL. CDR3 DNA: TGTGCCATCAGTGAGGGGACAGGGGGAATAGGAGAGACCCAGTACCTC.